This paragraph covers one T cell receptor (beta chain) sequence. Its target is unknown. The entry originates in a study of cytomegalovirus exposure and HLA in healthy donors. The study, taken as a whole, reports: Researchers reportedly found TCR beta sequences accurately predicted most subjects' HLA-A and HLA-B alleles.

The PCR ran on 60 Vbeta and 13 Jbeta primers. Per the authors' pipeline: Later reanalysis found about 78 million unique TCR beta chains, roughly 10 million of them shared. TCRdb keeps only in-frame clones here, not all; method: immunoSEQ multiplex PCR. V, J and clone size are those of that table, while D and trimming were read from the DNA. The sample has more than 100,000 clones, 80% to 85% seen once; the top ten hold 8.1%. The V end was cut by 0 bases, the J end by 6 bases, with 8 bases between. Germline V gene data show CDR1 as LGHNA and CDR2 as YNFKEQ. The CDR3 extends over 13 amino acids. This receptor was taken from a woman aged 50 to 60 in good health and CMV-seropositive. This sequence joins TRBV4-2 and TRBJ1-1; D ambiguous. Sequencing used PBMCs. CDR3 in DNA: TGTGCCAGCAGCCAAGAGGGCGGGGCTGAAGCTTTCTTT. Translating gives CASSQEGGAEAFF.